A selection of T cell receptor beta chains follows, all from one sample in a study of T cell repertoires in cytomegalovirus infection. No antigen is known for these receptors. TCRdb re-called the reads with MiXCR, one entry per CDR3 protein. The sample shows 230,000 or so distinct CDR3 sequences, 35% to 40% of them seen only once. This specimen consisted of CD8+ T cells from cultured PBMCs, obtained from culture after CMV antigen stimulation. Source of these receptors: a human donor in good health (CMV status not recorded). Some clones in this sample may be carry-over from other donors' samples. Each CDR3 is given with its conserved first and last residue. A D gene is named only where the DNA matches it firmly. Rows may omit the clone size; those that give it use once, few, many or a size class.

TRBJ1-6	-	-	TRBV27	TGTGCCAGCAGATCAGGGAACTCCTATAATTCACCCCTCCACTTT	CASRSGNSYNSPLHF
TRBJ1-1	-	-	TRBV7-8	TGTGCCAGCAGCCCCAACATTCTCCTGAATGTTTTCTTT	CASSPNILLNVFF
TRBJ2-7	-	-	TRBV7-8	TGTGCCAGCAGCATTGACAGATCCATCTCCTACGAGCAGTACTTC	CASSIDRSISYEQYF
TRBJ2-2	many	-	TRBV29-1	TGCAGCGTTGAAGGCCCACCCGACTCGAGGGCCGGGGAGCTGTTTTTT	CSVEGPPDSRAGELFF
TRBJ1-1	few	-	TRBV28	TGTGCCAGCAGTTTCCCGTCTGAAGCTTTCTTT	CASSFPSEAFF
TRBJ2-7	once	-	TRBV11-2	TGTGCCAGCAGCTTAGTCTCGGCGGGTTCCGAGCAGTACTTC	CASSLVSAGSEQYF
TRBJ2-7	-	-	TRBV5-1	TGCGCCAGCAGCCTCCGAGGGGGGGGCTACGAGCAGTACTTC	CASSLRGGGYEQYF
TRBJ1-1	-	TRBD1	TRBV7-8	TGTGCCAGCAGCTTAGTGAGGATGGCAGGGGGCACTGAAGCTTTCTTT	CASSLVRMAGGTEAFF
TRBJ2-5	-	TRBD2	TRBV4-1	TGCGCCAGCAGCCAAGATCTGGGAGGGCGGCGGGGGGGAGAGACCCAGTACTTC	CASSQDLGGRRGGETQYF
TRBJ1-2	-	TRBD1	TRBV6-6	TGTGCCAGCAGTATTCTCGGGACAGCCTATGGCTACACCTTC	CASSILGTAYGYTF
TRBJ2-7	-	TRBD2	TRBV4-2	TGTGCCAGCAGCCAGTCTTCGAGCGGGGGACCTAGCGAGCAGTACTTC	CASSQSSSGGPSEQYF
TRBJ2-7	-	TRBD1	TRBV27	TGTGCCAGCAGTCTCACCGGGACAGGGTTCAGCGAGCAGTACTTC	CASSLTGTGFSEQYF
TRBJ2-4	few	TRBD1	TRBV2	TGTGCCAGCAGACGGGGACAGGAATTGGCCAAAAACATTCAGTACTTC	CASRRGQELAKNIQYF
TRBJ2-7	-	-	TRBV6-5	TGTGCCAGCAGTTCCGGGACGACTGGCGAGCAGTACTTC	CASSSGTTGEQYF
TRBJ2-2	-	-	TRBV5-1	TGCGCCAGCAGCTCAGAATGGGGCAGACCTAACACCGGGGAGCTGTTTTTT	CASSSEWGRPNTGELFF
TRBJ2-1	-	-	TRBV5-1	TGCGCCAGCAGCGGCGAGGGGGTGAATGAGCAGTTCTTC	CASSGEGVNEQFF
TRBJ1-1	few	-	TRBV7-3	TGTGCCAGCAGCCCGGACATCATGAACACTGAAGCTTTCTTT	CASSPDIMNTEAFF
TRBJ2-1	-	-	TRBV4-1	TGCGCCAGCGGACACAGGGAGAGCTCCTACAATGAGCAGTTCTTC	CASGHRESSYNEQFF
TRBJ2-4	-	TRBD1	TRBV5-8	TGTGCCAGCAGCTCCAGGGGGCGGAAGGACTTC	CASSSRGRKDF
TRBJ2-5	few	TRBD1	TRBV14	TGTGCCAGCAGCCTCGGGACAGTCCAGAGGGCGGTCGAGACCCAGTACTTC	CASSLGTVQRAVETQYF
TRBJ2-1	-	-	TRBV5-6	TGTGCCAGCAGCTCGACAGGCCGCGGATTGGGGTACAATGAGCAGTTCTTC	CASSSTGRGLGYNEQFF
TRBJ1-4	few	-	TRBV10-3	TGTGCCATCAAGGACGACCTCTCAACTAATGAAAAACTGTTTTTT	CAIKDDLSTNEKLFF
TRBJ2-5	few	TRBD1	TRBV12-3/TRBV12-4	TGTGCCAGCAGTTTATCCCAGGGGGCTCGGGACCAAGAGACCCAGTACTTC	CASSLSQGARDQETQYF
TRBJ2-1	-	-	TRBV27	TGTGCCAGCAGTTCTGACACGGTCCCCGAGCAGTTCTTC	CASSSDTVPEQFF
TRBJ2-7	-	-	TRBV7-9	TGTGCCAGCAGCCGAGCCCCGGGACAACTCTACGAGCCGTACTTC	CASSRAPGQLYEPYF
TRBJ2-1	few	-	TRBV28	TGTGCCAGCAGTTCGTCGGATGAGCAGTTCTTC	CASSSSDEQFF
TRBJ1-5	-	TRBD1	TRBV12-3/TRBV12-4	TGTGCCAGCAGTTCACAGGGGCCATATAGCAATCAGCCCCAGCATTTT	CASSSQGPYSNQPQHF
TRBJ1-6	-	-	TRBV4-2	TGTGCCAGCAGCGGAACCGGGACACGCTATAATTCACCCCTCCACTTT	CASSGTGTRYNSPLHF
TRBJ2-1	-	TRBD2	TRBV7-3	TGTGCCAGCAGTCCCGGGACTAGCAAGGCGGATGAGCAGTTCTTC	CASSPGTSKADEQFF
TRBJ1-1	-	-	TRBV10-2	TGCGCCAGCAGTGAGTCGACGGGGGCCGGGGCTTTCTTT	CASSESTGAGAFF
TRBJ1-1	-	-	TRBV6-1	TGTGCCAGCAGTGAACTAGGCCCCCCCGCTGAAGCTTTCTTT	CASSELGPPAEAFF
TRBJ2-1	-	TRBD2	TRBV7-3	TGTGCCAGCAGCCTCGGGACTAGCGGGAGTTCTCGGAATGAGCAGTTCTTC	CASSLGTSGSSRNEQFF
TRBJ2-3	-	TRBD1	TRBV7-2	TGTGCCAGCAGCTCGACAGGGCGCACAGATACGCAGTATTTT	CASSSTGRTDTQYF
TRBJ2-2	-	-	TRBV10-3	TGTGCCATCAGTGCGAGCACCGGGGAGCTGTTTTTT	CAISASTGELFF
TRBJ2-5	-	-	TRBV6-1	TGTGCCAGCAGTGAATCTATCCGTAGCGGTGTTCAAGAGACCCAGTACTTC	CASSESIRSGVQETQYF
TRBJ1-5	-	-	TRBV28	TGTGCCAGCAGTTTGAGGGGTGAGGACGAGCAGCCCCAGCATTTT	CASSLRGEDEQPQHF
TRBJ2-7	-	TRBD2	TRBV12-3/TRBV12-4	TGTGCCAGCAGCTTTAGCGGGGGGGCCGACGAGCAGTACTTC	CASSFSGGADEQYF